A single sample gave rise to the 5 T cell receptor beta chains below, sequenced in a study of shared clonotypes between healthy human individuals. TCRdb keeps only in-frame clones here, not all; method: immunoSEQ multiplex PCR. The data hold approximately 1,000,000 clones, with about 84% observed a single time. The sequenced sample was memory CD4+ T cells from PBMCs. Subset in this sample: CD45RA-negative fraction. These receptors all come from a man aged 18 to 35 in good health. Some clones in this sample may be carry-over from other donors' samples.

The J gene is TRBJ2-7, the V gene TRBV7-8; D might be TRBD2 (5 bases). The germline CDR1 and CDR2 sequences are SGHVS and FQNEAQ. Trimming cost V 6 bases and J 3 bases, with 12 bases left between them. The CDR3 extends over 13 amino acids. The CDR3 DNA reads TGTGCCAGCAGTCTCCAAGAGGGCTACGAGCAGTACTTC. Its protein product is CASSLQEGYEQYF.

A word on this clone: The sample contains more than one DNA sequence encoding this CDR3. The chain employs TRBV28 and TRBJ1-2; no definite D call. Looked up from germline, CDR1 is MDHEN and CDR2 is SYDVKM. V was trimmed by 2 bases and J by 3 bases, leaving 7 bases between them. This CDR3 spans 13 amino acids. CDR3 residues: CASSLVGDYGYTF. CDR3 sequence (DNA): TGTGCCAGCAGTTTAGTGGGAGACTATGGCTACACCTTC.

V usage is TRBV18 and J usage is TRBJ1-1; 8 bases are a match to TRBD1. This CDR3 region has 15 residues. V was pared by 6 bases and J by 1 base, with 7 bases of the junction left unmatched. Per the germline V gene, CDR1 is KGHSH and CDR2 is LQKENI. CDR3 nucleotide sequence: TGTGCCAGCTCGCGATCGGACAGGGAGAACACTGAAGCTTTCTTT. It translates to CASSRSDRENTEAFF.

The CDR3 is CATRTGGLGDIQYF. CDR3 sequence (DNA): TGTGCCACGAGGACAGGGGGCCTGGGAGACATTCAGTACTTC. The rearrangement links TRBV6-1 to TRBJ2-4; 11 nucleotides line up with TRBD1. J was trimmed by 8 bases and V by 10 bases; bases with no gene match: 10. Germline CDR1 and CDR2: MNHNS and SASEGT. The CDR3 covers 14 residues.

This chain uses TRBV2 with TRBJ2-5, with 9 positions matching TRBD2. There are 14 residues in the CDR3. In germline, CDR1 is SNHLY, CDR2 FYNNEI. The trim removed 7 bases at V and 4 bases at J, leaving 7 bases unmatched. The CDR3 protein is CASILAGGPETQYF. The CDR3 DNA is TGTGCCAGCATCCTGGCGGGAGGGCCAGAGACCCAGTACTTC.